This paragraph covers one T cell receptor beta chain sequence. Its target is not known. The J segment lost 0 bases and the V segment lost 1 base, leaving 8 bases of the junction unmatched. Germline CDR1 reads MGHDK; CDR2 reads SYGVNS. CDR3 size: 18 residues. This specimen belongs to a study of T cell clonotyping in hematopoietic cell transplantation. Recipient blood drawn about 28 days pretransplant and days 30, 100, 180 after. The study's findings and limits: Recipient TCR diversity dropped after transplant; expanded clonotypes rose from day 30 to 180. Few recipient clonotypes overlapped donors; over 95% were de novo at given depth.

Libraries were prepared by immunoSEQ multiplex PCR; TCRdb keeps only in-frame clonotypes and omits some of them. The table shows some 8,000 clones, with more than 90% occurring only once. The rearrangement joins TRBV25-1 to TRBJ1-5; 8 nucleotides align to TRBD1. The clonotype was recovered from a female patient aged 50-59 years who had an allogeneic stem cell transplant from an unrelated donor, so the T cells may come from the graft donor. Some clones in this sample may be carry-over from other donors' samples. This material consisted of PBMCs, taken 180 days after allogeneic stem cell transplant. The CDR3 nucleotides are TGTGCCAGCAGTGAATCAGGGGGCGAAGGACATAGCAATCAGCCCCAGCATTTT. Encoded protein: CASSESGGEGHSNQPQHF.